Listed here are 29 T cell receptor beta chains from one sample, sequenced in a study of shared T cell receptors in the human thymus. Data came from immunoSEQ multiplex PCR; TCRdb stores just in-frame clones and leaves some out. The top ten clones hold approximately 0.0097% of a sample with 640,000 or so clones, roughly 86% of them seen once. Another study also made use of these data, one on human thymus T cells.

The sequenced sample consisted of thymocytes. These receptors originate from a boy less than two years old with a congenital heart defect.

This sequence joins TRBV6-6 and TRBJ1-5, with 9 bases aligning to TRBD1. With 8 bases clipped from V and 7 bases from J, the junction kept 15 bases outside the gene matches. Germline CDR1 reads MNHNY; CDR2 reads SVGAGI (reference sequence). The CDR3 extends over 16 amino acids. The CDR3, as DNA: TGTGCCAGCGACCCAGAAAACAGGGGGCGCGTGCAGCCCCAGCATTTT. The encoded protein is CASDPENRGRVQPQHF.

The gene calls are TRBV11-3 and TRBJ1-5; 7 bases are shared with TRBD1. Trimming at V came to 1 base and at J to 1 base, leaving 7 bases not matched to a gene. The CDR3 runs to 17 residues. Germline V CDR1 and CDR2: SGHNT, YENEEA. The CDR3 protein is CASSLVPPTGSNQPQHF. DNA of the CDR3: TGTGCCAGCAGCTTAGTCCCTCCGACAGGGAGCAATCAGCCCCAGCATTTT. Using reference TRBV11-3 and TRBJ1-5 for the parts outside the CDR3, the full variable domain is EAGVVQSPRYKIIEKKQPVAFWCNPISGHNTLYWYLQNLGQGPELLIRYENEEAVDDSQLPKDRFSAERLKGVDSTLKIQPAELGDSAVYLCASSLVPPTGSNQPQHFGDGTRLSIL.

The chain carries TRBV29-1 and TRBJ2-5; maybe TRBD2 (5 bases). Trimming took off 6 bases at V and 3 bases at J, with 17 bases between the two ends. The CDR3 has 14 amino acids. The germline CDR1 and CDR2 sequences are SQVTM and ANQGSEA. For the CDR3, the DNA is TGCAGCGTGGACCACCGCCACGGGGAAGAGACCCAGTACTTC. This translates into CSVDHRHGEETQYF.

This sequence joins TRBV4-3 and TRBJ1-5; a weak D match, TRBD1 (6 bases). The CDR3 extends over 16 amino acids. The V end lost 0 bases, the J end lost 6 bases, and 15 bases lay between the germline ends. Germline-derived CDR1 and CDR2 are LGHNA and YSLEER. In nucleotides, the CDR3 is TGCGCCAGCAGCCAAGATCTGTCAGGGGATGGTCAGCCCCAGCATTTT. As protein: CASSQDLSGDGQPQHF.

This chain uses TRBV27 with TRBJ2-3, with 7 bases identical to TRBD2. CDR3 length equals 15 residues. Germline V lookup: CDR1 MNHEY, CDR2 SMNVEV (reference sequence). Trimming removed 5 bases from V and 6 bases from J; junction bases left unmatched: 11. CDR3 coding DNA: TGTGCCAGCAGTCCCAGGGACTATCTGGCGGATACGCAGTATTTT. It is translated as CASSPRDYLADTQYF.

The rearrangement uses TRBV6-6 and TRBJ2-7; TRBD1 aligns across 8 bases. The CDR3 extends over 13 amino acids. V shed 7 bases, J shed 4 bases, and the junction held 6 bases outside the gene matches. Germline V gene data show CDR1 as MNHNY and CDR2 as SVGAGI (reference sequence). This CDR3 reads CASNPGGAYEQYF. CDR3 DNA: TGTGCCAGCAACCCAGGGGGCGCGTACGAGCAGTACTTC.

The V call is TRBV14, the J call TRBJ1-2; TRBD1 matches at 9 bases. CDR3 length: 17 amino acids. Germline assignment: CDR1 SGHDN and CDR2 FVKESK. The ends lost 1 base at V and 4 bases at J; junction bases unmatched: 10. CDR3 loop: CASSQGGTGPGTYGYTF. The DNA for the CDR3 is TGTGCCAGCAGCCAAGGGGGGACAGGGCCGGGCACCTATGGCTACACCTTC.

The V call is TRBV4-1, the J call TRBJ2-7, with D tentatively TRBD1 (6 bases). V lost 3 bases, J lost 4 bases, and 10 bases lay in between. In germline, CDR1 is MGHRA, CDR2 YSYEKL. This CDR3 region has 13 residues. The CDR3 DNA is TGCGCCAGCAGCCATGGCAGGGGTTACGAGCAGTACTTC. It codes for CASSHGRGYEQYF.

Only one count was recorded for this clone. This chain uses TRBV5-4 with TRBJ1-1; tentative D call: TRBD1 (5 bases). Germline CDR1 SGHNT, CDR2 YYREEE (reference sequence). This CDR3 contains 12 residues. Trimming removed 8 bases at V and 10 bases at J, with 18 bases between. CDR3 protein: CASGGGLPAAFF. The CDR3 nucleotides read TGTGCCAGTGGTGGGGGACTCCCGGCAGCTTTCTTT.

This chain's CDR3 is CASSYPPRMLSTDTQYF. CDR3 coding DNA: TGTGCCAGCAGCTACCCCCCTAGGATGCTTAGCACAGATACGCAGTATTTT. This chain connects TRBV5-6 to TRBJ2-3, with D unclear. CDR1 SGHDT and CDR2 YYEEEE come from the germline V gene. V shed 3 bases and J shed 0 bases, with 17 bases lying between them. CDR3 length: 17 residues.

CDR3: CAISQGFGEQYF. In DNA, the CDR3 is TGTGCCATTTCACAGGGGTTTGGGGAGCAGTACTTC. The chain is built from TRBV10-3 and TRBJ2-7, with 7 bases matching TRBD1. V was clipped by 9 bases and J by 7 bases; unmatched bases: 9. Germline loops: CDR1 ENHRY, CDR2 SYGVKD. The CDR3 contains 12 residues.

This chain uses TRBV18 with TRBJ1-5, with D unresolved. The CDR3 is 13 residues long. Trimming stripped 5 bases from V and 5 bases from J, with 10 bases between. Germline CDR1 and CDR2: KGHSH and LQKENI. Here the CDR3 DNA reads TGTGCCAGCTCAGGCGTCCGGGATCAGCCCCAGCATTTT. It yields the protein CASSGVRDQPQHF.

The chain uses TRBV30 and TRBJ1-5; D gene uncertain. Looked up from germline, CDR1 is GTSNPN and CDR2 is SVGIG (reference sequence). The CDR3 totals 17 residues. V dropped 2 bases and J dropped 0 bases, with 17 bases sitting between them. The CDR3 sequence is CAWSHVGGGYSNQPQHF. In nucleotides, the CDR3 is TGTGCCTGGAGTCATGTGGGAGGAGGCTATAGCAATCAGCCCCAGCATTTT.

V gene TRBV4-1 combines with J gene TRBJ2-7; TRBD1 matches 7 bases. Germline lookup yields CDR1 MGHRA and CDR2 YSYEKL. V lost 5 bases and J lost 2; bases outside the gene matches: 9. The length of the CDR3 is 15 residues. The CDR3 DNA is TGCGCCAGCAGCACGATAAGACAGGGAGCCTACGAGCAGTACTTC. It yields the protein CASSTIRQGAYEQYF.

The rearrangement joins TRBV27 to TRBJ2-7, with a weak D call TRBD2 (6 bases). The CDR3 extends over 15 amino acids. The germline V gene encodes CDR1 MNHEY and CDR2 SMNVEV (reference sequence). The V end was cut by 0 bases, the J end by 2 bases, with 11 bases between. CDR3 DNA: TGTGCCAGCAGTTTATCGTCCAGCGGGCCCTACGAGCAGTACTTC. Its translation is CASSLSSSGPYEQYF.

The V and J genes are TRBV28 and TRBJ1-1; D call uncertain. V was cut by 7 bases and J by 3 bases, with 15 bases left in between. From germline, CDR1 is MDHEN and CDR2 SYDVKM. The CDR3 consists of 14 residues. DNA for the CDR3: TGTGCCAGCAAGGGCGGGTTGCCTGACACTGAAGCTTTCTTT. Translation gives CASKGGLPDTEAFF.

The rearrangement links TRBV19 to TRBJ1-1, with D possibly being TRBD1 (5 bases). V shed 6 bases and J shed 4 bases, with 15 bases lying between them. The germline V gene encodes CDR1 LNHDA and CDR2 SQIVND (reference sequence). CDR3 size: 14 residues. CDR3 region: CASRIICQGTEAFF. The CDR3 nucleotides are TGTGCCAGTAGGATAATTTGTCAGGGCACTGAAGCTTTCTTT.

CDR3 nucleotide sequence: TGTGCCAGCAGCCCGGGGACAGACCTCTATGGCTACACCTTC. Encoded protein: CASSPGTDLYGYTF. V usage is TRBV7-9 and J usage is TRBJ1-2; 7 bases align to TRBD1. CDR3 length: 14 amino acids. CDR1 SEHNR and CDR2 FQNEAQ come from the germline V gene (reference sequence). The junction had 7 bases not matched to a gene; V was cut back by 5 bases and J by 4 bases.

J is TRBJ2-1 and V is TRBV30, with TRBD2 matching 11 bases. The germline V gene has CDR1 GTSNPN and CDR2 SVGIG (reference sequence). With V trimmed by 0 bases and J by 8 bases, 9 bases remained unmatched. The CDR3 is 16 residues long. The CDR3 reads CAWSVTPTSGNDEQFF. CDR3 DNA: TGTGCCTGGAGTGTAACCCCGACTAGCGGGAACGATGAGCAGTTCTTC.

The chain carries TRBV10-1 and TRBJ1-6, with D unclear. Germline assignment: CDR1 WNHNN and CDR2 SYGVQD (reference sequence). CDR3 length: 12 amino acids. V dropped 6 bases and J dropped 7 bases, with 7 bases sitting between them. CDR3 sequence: CASRVENSPLHF. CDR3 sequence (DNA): TGCGCCAGCAGGGTCGAGAATTCACCCCTCCACTTT.

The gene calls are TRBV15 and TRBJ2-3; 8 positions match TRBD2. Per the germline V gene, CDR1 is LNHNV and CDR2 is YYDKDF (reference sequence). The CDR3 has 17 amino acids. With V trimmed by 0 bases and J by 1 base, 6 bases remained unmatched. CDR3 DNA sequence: TGTGCCACCAGCAGAGATGGGCCAGCGGGGGGCACAGATACGCAGTATTTT. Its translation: CATSRDGPAGGTDTQYF.

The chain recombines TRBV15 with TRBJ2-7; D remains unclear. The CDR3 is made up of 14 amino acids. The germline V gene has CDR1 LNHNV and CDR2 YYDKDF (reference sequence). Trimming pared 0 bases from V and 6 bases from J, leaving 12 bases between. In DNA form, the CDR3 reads TGTGCCACCAGCAGAGATCCCCCCCCGGGCGAGCAGTACTTC. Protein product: CATSRDPPPGEQYF.

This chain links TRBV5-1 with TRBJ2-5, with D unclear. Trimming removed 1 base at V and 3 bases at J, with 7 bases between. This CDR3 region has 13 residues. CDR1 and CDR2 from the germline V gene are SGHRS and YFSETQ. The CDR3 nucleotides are TGCGCCAGCAGCTTGAGAGGAGAAGAGACCCAGTACTTC. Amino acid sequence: CASSLRGEETQYF.

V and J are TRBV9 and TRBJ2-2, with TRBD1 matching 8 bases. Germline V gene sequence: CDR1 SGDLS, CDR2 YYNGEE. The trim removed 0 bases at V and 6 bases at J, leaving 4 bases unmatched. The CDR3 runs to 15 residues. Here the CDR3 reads CASSVGGQGPGELFF. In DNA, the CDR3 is TGTGCCAGCAGCGTAGGTGGACAGGGTCCCGGGGAGCTGTTTTTT. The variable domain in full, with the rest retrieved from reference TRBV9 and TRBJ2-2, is DSGVTQTPKHLITATGQRVTLRCSPRSGDLSVYWYQQSLDQGLQFLIQYYNGEERAKGNILERFSAQQFPDLHSELNLSSLELGDSALYFCASSVGGQGPGELFFGEGSRLTVL.

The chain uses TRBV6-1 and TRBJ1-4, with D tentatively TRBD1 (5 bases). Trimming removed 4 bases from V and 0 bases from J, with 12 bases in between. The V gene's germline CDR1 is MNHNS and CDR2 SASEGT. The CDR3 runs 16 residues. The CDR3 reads CASSGGRSTTNEKLFF. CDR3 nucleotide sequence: TGTGCCAGCAGTGGGGGCAGGTCGACAACTAATGAAAAACTGTTTTTT.

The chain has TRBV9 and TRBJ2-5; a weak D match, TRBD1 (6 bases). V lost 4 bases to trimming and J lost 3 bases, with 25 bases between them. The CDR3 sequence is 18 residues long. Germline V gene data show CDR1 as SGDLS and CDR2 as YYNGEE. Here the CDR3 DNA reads TGTGCCAGCAGCAAACCAATGGGGGCGCTTGGAGGTGAAGAGACCCAGTACTTC. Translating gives CASSKPMGALGGEETQYF.

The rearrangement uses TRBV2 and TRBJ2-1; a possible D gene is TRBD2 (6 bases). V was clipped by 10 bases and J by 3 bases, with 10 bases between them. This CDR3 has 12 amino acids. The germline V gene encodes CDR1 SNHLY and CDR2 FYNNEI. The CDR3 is CATRTNYNEQFF. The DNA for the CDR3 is TGTGCCACCCGGACTAACTACAATGAGCAGTTCTTC.

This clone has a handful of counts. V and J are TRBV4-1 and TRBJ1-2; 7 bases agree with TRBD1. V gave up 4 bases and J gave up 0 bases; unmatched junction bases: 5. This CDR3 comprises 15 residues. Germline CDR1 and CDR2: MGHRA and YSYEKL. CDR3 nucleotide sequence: TGCGCCAGCAGCCCTCTGACAGGGACTAACTATGGCTACACCTTC. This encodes CASSPLTGTNYGYTF.

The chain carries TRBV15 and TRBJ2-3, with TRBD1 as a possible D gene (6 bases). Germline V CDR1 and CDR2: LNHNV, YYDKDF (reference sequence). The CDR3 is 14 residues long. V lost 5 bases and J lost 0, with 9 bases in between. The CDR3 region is CATSGDTSTDTQYF. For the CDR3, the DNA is TGTGCCACCAGCGGGGACACTAGCACAGATACGCAGTATTTT.